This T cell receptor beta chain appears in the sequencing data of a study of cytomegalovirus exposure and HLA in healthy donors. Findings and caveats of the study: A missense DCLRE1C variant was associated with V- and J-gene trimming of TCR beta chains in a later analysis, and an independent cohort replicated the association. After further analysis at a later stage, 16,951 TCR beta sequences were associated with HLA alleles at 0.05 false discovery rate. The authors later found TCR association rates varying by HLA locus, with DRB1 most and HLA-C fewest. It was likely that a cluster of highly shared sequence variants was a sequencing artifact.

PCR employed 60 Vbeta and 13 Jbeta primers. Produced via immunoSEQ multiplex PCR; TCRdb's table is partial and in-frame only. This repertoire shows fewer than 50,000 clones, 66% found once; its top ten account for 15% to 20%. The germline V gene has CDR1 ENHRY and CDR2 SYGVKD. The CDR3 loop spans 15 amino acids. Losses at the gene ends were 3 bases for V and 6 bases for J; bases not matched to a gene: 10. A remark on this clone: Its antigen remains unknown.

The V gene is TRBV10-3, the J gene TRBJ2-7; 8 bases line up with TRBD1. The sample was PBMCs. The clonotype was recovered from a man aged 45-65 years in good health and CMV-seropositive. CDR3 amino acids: CAISDTTQGASEQYF. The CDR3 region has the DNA TGTGCCATCAGTGACACTACTCAGGGGGCCTCCGAGCAGTACTTC.